Below are 24 T cell receptor beta chains sequenced from a single sample in a study of PD-L1 blockade in urothelial cancer. Measured with immunoSEQ multiplex PCR; TCRdb has only the in-frame clones, and not every one. The sample consists of 20,000 to 30,000 clones, 86% of them appearing once. The sequencing here drew on PBMCs, taken around atezolizumab (anti-PD-L1) treatment. These receptors were taken from a man aged 55-75 years with urothelial cancer.

The chain has TRBV30 and TRBJ2-2, with D hard to call. CDR3 length: 12 residues. Per the germline V gene, CDR1 is GTSNPN and CDR2 is SVGIG (reference sequence). V lost 4 bases to trimming and J lost 4 bases, with 7 bases between them. CDR3 DNA sequence: TGTGCCTGGAATTTACTCACCGGGGAGCTGTTTTTT. Amino acid sequence: CAWNLLTGELFF.

This rearrangement joins TRBV18 to TRBJ2-2; D gene ambiguous. Germline loops: CDR1 KGHSH, CDR2 LQKENI. The CDR3 runs to 15 residues. V was cut by 2 bases and J by 2 bases, with 9 bases left in between. In nucleotides, the CDR3 is TGTGCCAGCTCACCAGGGCAGCCTAACACCGGGGAGCTGTTTTTT. Translated, it gives CASSPGQPNTGELFF.

The chain joins TRBV18 to TRBJ2-7, with a tentative D call TRBD2 (6 bases). CDR3 length equals 14 residues. CDR1 and CDR2 from the germline V gene are KGHSH and LQKENI. V lost 3 bases and J 2 bases, leaving 11 bases between the germline ends. The CDR3 spells CASSPGGTAYEQYF. Written as DNA, the CDR3 is TGTGCCAGCTCACCGGGAGGAACCGCCTACGAGCAGTACTTC.

This rearrangement joins TRBV11-3 to TRBJ2-7; TRBD1 agrees at 9 bases. The junction had 6 bases not matched to a gene; V was cut back by 4 bases and J by 5 bases. The germline CDR1 and CDR2 sequences are SGHNT and YENEEA. The CDR3 is 14 amino acids. CDR3 nucleotide sequence: TGTGCCAGCAGCTCCGGGACAGGGTTTCACGAGCAGTACTTC. Translation gives CASSSGTGFHEQYF.

This clone occurred once. This sequence joins TRBV10-3 and TRBJ2-5, with D possibly TRBD2 on 6 matching bases. Trimming cost V 4 bases and J 5 bases, with 20 bases left between them. The CDR3 is 16 residues long. Germline CDR1 and CDR2: ENHRY and SYGVKD. CDR3 DNA: TGTGCCATCAGTGGGACTCTTGGATCGGCGGGGGAGACCCAGTACTTC. This codes for CAISGTLGSAGETQYF.

The chain carries TRBV18 and TRBJ1-1; 7 bases are shared with TRBD1. This CDR3 has 13 residues. Germline V gives CDR1 KGHSH, CDR2 LQKENI. J was trimmed by 1 base and V by 6 bases; bases with no gene match: 2. CDR3 loop: CASSGQENTEAFF. DNA of the CDR3: TGTGCCAGCTCCGGACAGGAGAACACTGAAGCTTTCTTT.

This chain connects TRBV19 to TRBJ2-1; tentative D call: TRBD2 (5 bases). Germline V gene lookup returns CDR1 LNHDA and CDR2 SQIVND (reference sequence). The V end lost 6 bases, the J end lost 2 bases, and 14 bases lay between the germline ends. The CDR3 covers 15 residues. Written as DNA, the CDR3 is TGTGCCAGTAGGTATCGAGCGGTCCCCTACAATGAGCAGTTCTTC. Amino acid sequence: CASRYRAVPYNEQFF. Drawing the rest from reference TRBV19 and TRBJ2-1, the complete variable domain is DGGITQSPKYLFRKEGQNVTLSCEQNLNHDAMYWYRQDPGQGLRLIYYSQIVNDFQKGDIAEGYSVSREKKESFPLTVTSAQKNPTAFYLCASRYRAVPYNEQFFGPGTRLTVL.

This clone came up a few times. The rearrangement joins TRBV7-9 to TRBJ1-5, with 7 positions matching TRBD1. There are 13 residues in the CDR3. The V and J ends lost 5 bases and 7 bases, in that order; junction bases with no gene match: 5. The germline CDR1 and CDR2 sequences are SEHNR and FQNEAQ (reference sequence). CDR3 coding DNA: TGTGCCAGCAGCCCGACAGGGAACCAGCCCCAGCATTTT. Translation gives CASSPTGNQPQHF. Full variable domain (outside the CDR3, taken from reference TRBV7-9 and TRBJ1-5): DTGVSQNPRHKITKRGQNVTFRCDPISEHNRLYWYRQTLGQGPEFLTYFQNEAQLEKSRLLSDRFSAERPKGSFSTLEIQRTEQGDSAMYLCASSPTGNQPQHFGDGTRLSIL.

The rearrangement joins TRBV11-2 to TRBJ2-7; a weak D match, TRBD1 (6 bases). The germline CDR1 and CDR2 sequences are SGHAT and FQNNGV. Trimming took 1 base from V and 6 from J, leaving 13 bases between them. This CDR3 region has 14 residues. The CDR3 DNA follows: TGTGCCAGCAGCTTAGTTTCCAGGGGAAGCGAGCAGTACTTC. Amino acid sequence: CASSLVSRGSEQYF.

The J gene is TRBJ2-7, the V gene TRBV5-1; 12 bases line up with TRBD1. Germline V lookup: CDR1 SGHRS, CDR2 YFSETQ. V shed 0 bases, J shed 5 bases, and the junction held 3 bases outside the gene matches. This CDR3 has 15 residues. The CDR3 loop reads CASSLDGTGGDEQYF. DNA for the CDR3: TGCGCCAGCAGCTTGGATGGGACAGGGGGCGACGAGCAGTACTTC. Full variable domain (outside the CDR3, taken from reference TRBV5-1 and TRBJ2-7): KAGVTQTPRYLIKTRGQQVTLSCSPISGHRSVSWYQQTPGQGLQFLFEYFSETQRNKGNFPGRFSGRQFSNSRSEMNVSTLELGDSALYLCASSLDGTGGDEQYFGPGTRLTVT.

The chain uses TRBV4-2 and TRBJ2-2; possibly TRBD2 for D (6 bases). Germline CDR1 and CDR2: LGHNA and YNFKEQ. This CDR3 has 15 amino acids. The ends were cut back, 3 bases at V and 5 bases at J, with 13 bases in the middle. CDR3 residues: CASSQGYGGTGELFF. The CDR3 nucleotides read TGTGCCAGCAGCCAGGGTTACGGAGGGACCGGGGAGCTGTTTTTT.

The table lists this clone with a count of one. The V and J genes are TRBV19 and TRBJ1-2, with 7 bases fitting TRBD1. Per the germline V gene, CDR1 is LNHDA and CDR2 is SQIVND (reference sequence). The CDR3 contains 15 residues. The ends lost 4 bases at V and 7 bases at J; junction bases unmatched: 12. The CDR3 nucleotides are TGTGCCAGTAGTAGAGCCTCACAGGGGATTGCTGGCTACACCTTC. It is translated as CASSRASQGIAGYTF.

This clone was observed a handful of times. The chain is built from TRBV7-3 and TRBJ1-3; 10 bases fit TRBD1. The CDR3 totals 16 residues. CDR1 is SGHTA and CDR2 is FQGTGA in the germline V gene. Trimming took 5 bases from V and 2 from J; bases not matched to a gene: 6. The DNA for the CDR3 is TGTGCCAGCAGCGCCGGGACAGGGGTTGCTGGAAACACCATATATTTT. The encoded protein is CASSAGTGVAGNTIYF.

The chain combines TRBV2 with TRBJ2-7, with 7 bases lining up with TRBD1. The CDR3 loop spans 14 amino acids. Trimming removed 5 bases from V and 0 bases from J; junction bases left unmatched: 4. The germline gives CDR1 SNHLY, CDR2 FYNNEI. CDR3 region: CASSKTGSSYEQYF. The CDR3 DNA reads as TGTGCCAGCAGTAAGACAGGGAGCTCCTACGAGCAGTACTTC.

The chain links TRBV5-1 to TRBJ2-1; TRBD2 is a possible D gene (5 bases). V was trimmed by 3 bases and J by 7 bases, leaving 26 bases between them. CDR3 length equals 18 residues. The germline gives CDR1 SGHRS, CDR2 YFSETQ. CDR3 nucleotides: TGCGCCAGCAGCTCGACCTATGACCTTGGGCGAACGGGGAATGAGCAGTTCTTC. Translation gives CASSSTYDLGRTGNEQFF.

This clone was detected once. The chain combines TRBV4-2 with TRBJ2-2; 8 bases agree with TRBD1. CDR3 size: 14 residues. V lost 4 bases, J lost 7 bases, and 5 bases stayed unmatched. Germline V gene sequence: CDR1 LGHNA, CDR2 YNFKEQ. As DNA, the CDR3 is TGTGCCAGCAGCCGGGACAGGATTGTCGGGGAGCTGTTTTTT. This encodes CASSRDRIVGELFF.

This chain joins TRBV19 and TRBJ2-3; D is perhaps TRBD2 (6 bases). Germline V gene lookup returns CDR1 LNHDA and CDR2 SQIVND (reference sequence). V shed 2 bases and J shed 2 bases, with 8 bases lying between them. This CDR3 region has 14 residues. The CDR3 DNA reads as TGTGCCAGTAGTATACTAGCGATCACAGATACGCAGTATTTT. It translates to CASSILAITDTQYF.

The chain uses TRBV7-9 and TRBJ1-2; 8 nucleotides match TRBD1. CDR3 length equals 14 residues. The germline V gene encodes CDR1 SEHNR and CDR2 FQNEAQ (reference sequence). V trimming: 5 bases; J trimming: 7 bases; junction bases outside the gene matches: 9. CDR3 nucleotide sequence: TGTGCCAGCAGCCCGGACAGGGATTGGGTTGGCTACACCTTC. It specifies CASSPDRDWVGYTF.

The CDR3 sequence: CASSSASGGYHRDTQYF. CDR3 coding DNA: TGTGCCAGCAGCTCTGCTAGCGGGGGGTACCACCGGGATACGCAGTATTTT. The chain joins TRBV7-2 to TRBJ2-3, with 11 bases matching TRBD2. Germline trimming cut 4 bases from V and 6 bases from J; bases unmatched to any gene: 12. Germline CDR1 is SGHTA and CDR2 is FQGNSA. The CDR3 contains 17 residues. The variable domain in full, with the rest retrieved from reference TRBV7-2 and TRBJ2-3, is GAGVSQSPSNKVTEKGKDVELRCDPISGHTALYWYRQSLGQGLEFLIYFQGNSAPDKSGLPSDRFSAERTGGSVSTLTIQRTQQEDSAVYLCASSSASGGYHRDTQYFGPGTRLTVL.

This clone turned up a few times. J is TRBJ1-6 and V is TRBV25-1; 7 nucleotides match TRBD1. Losses at the gene ends were 9 bases for V and 9 bases for J; bases not matched to a gene: 11. The CDR3 runs 14 residues. Germline V gives CDR1 MGHDK, CDR2 SYGVNS. CDR3 DNA: TGTGCCAGTTCTCCCGGGACAGTCATTTCACCCCTCCACTTT. It encodes CASSPGTVISPLHF.

The genes are TRBV7-6 and TRBJ2-5, with TRBD1 matching 7 bases. Per the germline V gene, CDR1 is SGHVS and CDR2 is FNYEAQ. Trimming cost V 4 bases and J 4 bases; bases outside gene matches: 12. The CDR3 loop spans 16 amino acids. This CDR3 is CASSYRDGQGVETQYF. The CDR3, as DNA: TGTGCCAGCAGCTATCGGGACGGTCAGGGGGTAGAGACCCAGTACTTC.

This rearrangement joins TRBV7-9 to TRBJ1-5, with D possibly matching TRBD1 (5 bases). Germline V gene sequence: CDR1 SEHNR, CDR2 FQNEAQ (reference sequence). This CDR3 region has 14 residues. V gave up 2 bases and J gave up 3 bases, with 8 bases separating them. The CDR3 bases are TGTGCCAGCAGCTTAATGACAGACAATCAGCCCCAGCATTTT. Translation gives CASSLMTDNQPQHF.

The chain joins TRBV5-1 to TRBJ2-7; no reliable D call. Looked up from germline, CDR1 is SGHRS and CDR2 is YFSETQ. Trimming left V 4 bases short and J 2 bases short, with 10 bases between. The CDR3 runs 13 residues. CDR3 in amino acids: CASSPGPTYEQYF. For the CDR3, the DNA is TGCGCCAGCAGCCCTGGGCCCACCTACGAGCAGTACTTC.

The CDR3 DNA follows: TGTGCCAGTAAGCCTCAGGGGAAGAACACTGAAGCTTTCTTT. This translates into CASKPQGKNTEAFF. This rearrangement joins TRBV25-1 to TRBJ1-1, with D tentatively TRBD1 (6 bases). V dropped 9 bases and J dropped 1 base, with 15 bases sitting between them. Germline values: CDR1 MGHDK, CDR2 SYGVNS. CDR3 length equals 14 residues.